One T cell receptor (beta chain) is described in this entry. The repertoire was sequenced with immunoSEQ multiplex PCR; TCRdb's copy has only in-frame clones and lacks some. In the table there are around 300,000 clones, 85% to 90% of which are singletons. Trimming took off 0 bases at V and 4 bases at J, with 12 bases between the two ends. The germline CDR1 and CDR2 sequences are MGHDK and SYGVNS. The CDR3 is 15 residues long. This specimen comes from a study of blood T cell repertoires in COVID-19. Looking at the study overall: Before being deemed recovered, Cohort 3 donors had two negative PCRs, clearance, or symptom resolution.

The V call is TRBV25-1, the J call TRBJ1-1; D gene uncertain. This clonotype was sampled from a woman aged 60 to 75 in a cohort exposed to, infected with or recovered from COVID-19 (not recorded which). Sequencing was carried out using PBMCs or T cells enriched from blood (not recorded which). The CDR3 sequence is CASSEYLEGSTEAFF. DNA of the CDR3: TGTGCCAGCAGTGAATATCTGGAGGGAAGCACTGAAGCTTTCTTT.